The 25 T cell receptor beta chains below come from one sample, sequenced in a study of T cell repertoires in cytomegalovirus infection. TCRdb used MiXCR to reprocess the reads, holding one entry per CDR3 protein. The sample holds hundreds of thousands of distinct CDR3 sequences, around a third seen once. These receptors have no identified antigens. The sequencing here drew on cultured PBMCs, taken from culture after CMV antigen stimulation. These receptors were taken from a human donor in good health (CMV status not recorded). Some clones in this sample may be carry-over from other donors' samples.

The V gene is TRBV5-1, the J gene TRBJ2-7, with TRBD1 matching 12 bases. Germline V gives CDR1 SGHRS, CDR2 YFSETQ. The V gene end was trimmed by 0 bases and the J gene end by 5 bases; junction bases not matched to a gene: 9. This CDR3 is 17 amino acids long. CDR3 region: CASSLGGTGGALDEQYF. DNA for the CDR3: TGCGCCAGCAGCTTGGGGGGGACAGGGGGCGCGTTGGACGAGCAGTACTTC.

This sequence joins TRBV28 and TRBJ1-1; no clear D. The germline V gene has CDR1 MDHEN and CDR2 SYDVKM. The CDR3 loop spans 13 amino acids. The V and J ends lost 6 bases and 5 bases respectively, with 13 bases between them. This CDR3 reads CASRPGLVTEAFF. CDR3 DNA: TGTGCCAGCAGACCTGGTCTGGTTACTGAAGCTTTCTTT.

This clonotype was seen ten or more times. The chain joins TRBV7-2 to TRBJ2-3; 8 positions match TRBD2. The V and J ends lost 4 bases and 0 bases, in that order; junction bases with no gene match: 3. CDR1 and CDR2 from the germline V gene are SGHTA and FQGNSA. The CDR3 sequence is 15 residues long. CDR3 amino acids: CASSSSGSSTDTQYF. Written as DNA, the CDR3 is TGTGCCAGCAGCTCGAGCGGGAGTAGCACAGATACGCAGTATTTT.

The chain joins TRBV6-5 to TRBJ1-5; D remains unclear. The V gene's germline CDR1 is MNHEY and CDR2 SVGAGI. The germline V and J ends were trimmed by 2 bases and 0 bases, with 11 bases remaining between them. This CDR3 is built from 16 residues. The CDR3 DNA is TGTGCCAGCAGTTACAGCTCACCGATTAGCAATCAGCCCCAGCATTTT. It translates to CASSYSSPISNQPQHF.

This clonotype was recorded a few times. The V gene is TRBV19, the J gene TRBJ2-2, with TRBD2 matching over 8 bases. Per germline, CDR1 LNHDA and CDR2 SQIVND (reference sequence). The junction had 2 bases not matched to a gene; V was cut back by 7 bases and J by 1 base. This CDR3 is 14 amino acids long. The CDR3 DNA reads as TGTGCCAGTATTGCGGGAGGGAACACCGGGGAGCTGTTTTTT. Translated: CASIAGGNTGELFF.

This clonotype was detected only a few times. The rearrangement joins TRBV10-3 to TRBJ2-1; no clear D. This CDR3 contains 15 residues. V was cut by 3 bases and J by 9 bases, with 18 bases left in between. Germline V CDR1 and CDR2: ENHRY, SYGVKD. CDR3 bases: TGTGCCATCAGTGACCCCGGCCCTCCGGGCGGTGAGCAGTTCTTC. Its protein is CAISDPGPPGGEQFF.

The rearrangement links TRBV9 to TRBJ2-6; TRBD2 aligns across 7 bases. Germline V gene sequence: CDR1 SGDLS, CDR2 YYNGEE. The CDR3 contains 18 residues. Trimming at V came to 3 bases and at J to 0 bases, leaving 9 bases not matched to a gene. The CDR3 sequence: CASSGVPGGSSGANVLTF. The DNA for the CDR3 is TGTGCCAGCAGCGGGGTCCCGGGAGGCAGCTCTGGGGCCAACGTCCTGACTTTC.

This clonotype was counted between two and nine times. The chain recombines TRBV28 with TRBJ2-2; D perhaps matches TRBD1 (6 bases). CDR3 length equals 16 residues. V lost 1 base to trimming and J lost 4 bases, with 13 bases between them. CDR1 and CDR2 from the germline V gene are MDHEN and SYDVKM. Here the CDR3 DNA reads TGTGCCAGCAGTTTATACCCAGGGGAGTCCACCGGGGAGCTGTTTTTT. This codes for CASSLYPGESTGELFF.

About this clonotype: The junction departs from germline at one end; a sequencing error may be responsible. V is TRBV7-2 and J is TRBJ2-3; 9 bases are shared with TRBD2. Per germline, CDR1 SGHTA and CDR2 FQGNSA. The CDR3 totals 16 residues. CDR3 protein: CVSSRPLAGMTDTQYF. In DNA form, the CDR3 reads TGTGTCAGCAGCCGTCCCCTAGCGGGAATGACAGATACGCAGTATTTT. Full variable domain (outside the CDR3, taken from reference TRBV7-2 and TRBJ2-3): GAGVSQSPSNKVTEKGKDVELRCDPISGHTALYWYRQSLGQGLEFLIYFQGNSAPDKSGLPSDRFSAERTGGSVSTLTIQRTQQEDSAVYLCVSSRPLAGMTDTQYFGPGTRLTVL.

The CDR3 DNA reads as TGTGCCTGGAGTGGGGGTGATGATTCACCCCTCCACTTT. Its protein product is CAWSGGDDSPLHF. The chain joins TRBV30 to TRBJ1-6; D is undetermined. CDR3 length: 13 residues. The germline V gene has CDR1 GTSNPN and CDR2 SVGIG (reference sequence). V was shortened by 1 base and J by 8 bases, with 9 bases between the two germline ends.

This clonotype was detected only a few times. This chain uses TRBV5-4 with TRBJ2-5; possibly TRBD2 for D (7 bases). There are 15 residues in the CDR3. Trimming stripped 3 bases from V and 5 bases from J, with 17 bases between. Germline V lookup: CDR1 SGHNT, CDR2 YYREEE (reference sequence). The CDR3 spells CASSSLGGGQETQYF. CDR3 bases: TGTGCCAGCAGCTCACTGGGGGGGGGCCAGGAGACCCAGTACTTC. The variable domain in full, with the rest retrieved from reference TRBV5-4 and TRBJ2-5, is ETGVTQSPTHLIKTRGQQVTLRCSSQSGHNTVSWYQQALGQGPQFIFQYYREEENGRGNFPPRFSGLQFPNYSSELNVNALELDDSALYLCASSSLGGGQETQYFGPGTRLLVL.

The chain has TRBV28 and TRBJ2-4; D is possibly TRBD2 (6 bases). The CDR3 covers 17 residues. Trimming took off 3 bases at V and 4 bases at J, with 19 bases between the two ends. The germline CDR1 and CDR2 sequences are MDHEN and SYDVKM. CDR3 amino acids: CASSFLRESYFKNIQYF. The CDR3 nucleotides are TGTGCCAGCAGTTTCCTCCGGGAGTCTTACTTTAAAAACATTCAGTACTTC. Filled out from reference TRBV28 and TRBJ2-4, the complete variable domain reads DVKVTQSSRYLVKRTGEKVFLECVQDMDHENMFWYRQDPGLGLRLIYFSYDVKMKEKGDIPEGYSVSREKKERFSLILESASTNQTSMYLCASSFLRESYFKNIQYFGAGTRLSVL.

This clonotype was seen repeatedly, ten times or more. The chain is built from TRBV7-2 and TRBJ1-5; no reliable D call. The CDR3 is 13 amino acids. Germline assignment: CDR1 SGHTA and CDR2 FQGNSA. The V end lost 3 bases, the J end lost 3 bases, and 6 bases lay between the germline ends. Written as DNA, the CDR3 is TGTGCCAGCAGCTTGACACCCAATCAGCCCCAGCATTTT. Protein sequence: CASSLTPNQPQHF. Full variable domain (remainder filled in from reference TRBV7-2 and TRBJ1-5): GAGVSQSPSNKVTEKGKDVELRCDPISGHTALYWYRQSLGQGLEFLIYFQGNSAPDKSGLPSDRFSAERTGGSVSTLTIQRTQQEDSAVYLCASSLTPNQPQHFGDGTRLSIL.

This clonotype appeared a few times. V is TRBV12-3 or TRBV12-4 and J is TRBJ1-5; possibly TRBD1 for D (6 bases). The V gene lost 7 bases and the J gene lost 0 bases, with 10 bases spanning the gap. This CDR3 comprises 14 residues. CDR3 sequence (DNA): TGTGCCAGCAAAGGGGGACTTAGCAATCAGCCCCAGCATTTT. Its translation is CASKGGLSNQPQHF.

This clonotype was recorded once. The rearrangement links TRBV4-3 to TRBJ2-6; D unclear. Between the trimmed V and J ends, which lost 1 base and 0 bases, there was a span of 7 bases. Germline V gene lookup returns CDR1 LGHNA and CDR2 YSLEER. The CDR3 covers 16 residues. This chain's CDR3 is CASSQVQYSGANVLTF. The CDR3 nucleotides read TGCGCCAGCAGCCAAGTTCAGTACTCTGGGGCCAACGTCCTGACTTTC.

This clonotype was observed a handful of times. V gene TRBV19 combines with J gene TRBJ1-5; 11 bases are a match to TRBD1. V shed 7 bases, J shed 5 bases, and the junction held 7 bases outside the gene matches. The V gene's germline CDR1 is LNHDA and CDR2 SQIVND (reference sequence). The CDR3 is 15 amino acids. This CDR3 is CASIGQGAGDQPQHF. CDR3 bases: TGTGCCAGTATCGGACAGGGGGCCGGGGATCAGCCCCAGCATTTT. The variable domain in full, with the rest retrieved from reference TRBV19 and TRBJ1-5, is DGGITQSPKYLFRKEGQNVTLSCEQNLNHDAMYWYRQDPGQGLRLIYYSQIVNDFQKGDIAEGYSVSREKKESFPLTVTSAQKNPTAFYLCASIGQGAGDQPQHFGDGTRLSIL.

The rearrangement uses TRBV6-6 and TRBJ2-7, with D possibly TRBD2 on 5 matching bases. The CDR3 sequence is 16 residues long. The V gene's germline CDR1 is MNHNY and CDR2 SVGAGI (reference sequence). Trimming pared 6 bases from V and 1 base from J, leaving 19 bases between. The CDR3 loop is CASRSTSGEGSYEQYV. Here the CDR3 DNA reads TGTGCCAGCAGATCAACCAGCGGAGAGGGTTCCTACGAGCAGTACGTC.

The J gene is TRBJ2-1, the V gene TRBV6-2 or TRBV6-3, with TRBD2 matching 8 bases. V lost 0 bases, J lost 8 bases, and 12 bases stayed unmatched. CDR1 and CDR2 from the germline V gene are MNHEY and SVGEGT. The CDR3 contains 17 residues. Here the CDR3 reads CASSYSITTSEADEQFF. DNA for the CDR3: TGTGCCAGCAGTTACTCGATAACGACTAGCGAGGCAGATGAGCAGTTCTTC.

The chain joins TRBV6-2 or TRBV6-3 to TRBJ1-1; 7 positions agree with TRBD1. V was clipped by 7 bases and J by 0 bases; unmatched bases: 11. CDR3 length equals 16 residues. Per the germline V gene, CDR1 is MNHEY and CDR2 is SVGEGT. Here the CDR3 DNA reads TGTGCCAGCAAAAAGGGGGTAGGGGGCATGAACACTGAAGCTTTCTTT. Translation: CASKKGVGGMNTEAFF.

This clonotype was seen a handful of times. The chain is built from TRBV4-1 and TRBJ2-2; 12 positions agree with TRBD2. In germline, CDR1 is MGHRA, CDR2 YSYEKL. V shed 1 base, J shed 6 bases, and the junction held 6 bases outside the gene matches. The length of the CDR3 is 17 residues. CDR3 nucleotide sequence: TGCGCCAGCAGCCAAGGACTAGCGGGAGTTCTTGCCGGGGAGCTGTTTTTT. Amino acids: CASSQGLAGVLAGELFF.

This chain connects TRBV27 to TRBJ2-1; D possibly matches TRBD1 or TRBD2 (6 bases each). The CDR3 spans 16 residues. V was pared by 5 bases and J by 6 bases, with 20 bases between. The V gene's germline CDR1 is MNHEY and CDR2 SMNVEV (reference sequence). CDR3 coding DNA: TGTGCCAGCAGTCCCTCCCGGGTGGAGGGGGTCAATGAGCAGTTCTTC. Its protein is CASSPSRVEGVNEQFF.

This chain connects TRBV19 to TRBJ2-6; D ambiguous. V was pared by 4 bases and J by 1 base, with 17 bases between. In germline, CDR1 is LNHDA, CDR2 SQIVND (reference sequence). This CDR3 spans 18 amino acids. The chain's CDR3 is CASSRPPTSGSGANVLTF. CDR3 bases: TGTGCCAGTAGTAGGCCCCCAACATCCGGTTCTGGGGCCAACGTCCTGACTTTC.

In this sample, this clonotype turned up a few times. The chain carries TRBV11-2 and TRBJ2-5; D is unresolved. CDR3 size: 13 residues. V was shortened by 5 bases and J by 5 bases, with 12 bases between the two germline ends. Looked up from germline, CDR1 is SGHAT and CDR2 is FQNNGV. CDR3 nucleotide sequence: TGTGCCAGCAGCCCGACAATGGCGGAGACCCAGTACTTC. Protein sequence: CASSPTMAETQYF.

The chain uses TRBV27 and TRBJ2-5, with a possible D match to TRBD1 (6 bases). The CDR3 totals 15 residues. Germline V gene sequence: CDR1 MNHEY, CDR2 SMNVEV (reference sequence). Trimming stripped 10 bases from V and 5 bases from J, with 23 bases between. CDR3 nucleotide sequence: TGTGCCACACGAAAATCGCAGGGGTTTGAGGAGACCCAGTACTTC. It is translated as CATRKSQGFEETQYF.

The chain carries TRBV30 and TRBJ2-7; D remains ambiguous. Trimming left V 1 base short and J 3 bases short, with 7 bases between. In germline, CDR1 is GTSNPN, CDR2 SVGIG (reference sequence). The length of the CDR3 is 12 residues. This CDR3 reads CAWSERFYEQYV. CDR3 bases: TGTGCCTGGAGTGAACGCTTCTACGAGCAGTACGTC.